Given below is one T cell receptor (beta chain) in context. The entry originates in a study of cytomegalovirus exposure and HLA in healthy donors. PCR employed 60 Vbeta and 13 Jbeta primers. Produced via immunoSEQ multiplex PCR; TCRdb's table is partial and in-frame only. The data hold under 150,000 clones, with more than 70% observed a single time. The sample taken for sequencing was PBMCs. This receptor was obtained from a woman aged 55-70 years in good health and CMV-seronegative.

The CDR3 spells CASSSGTRANSPLHF. The CDR3 nucleotides are TGCGCCAGCAGCTCCGGGACTCGGGCAAATTCACCCCTCCACTTT. J is TRBJ1-6 and V is TRBV5-1, with D perhaps TRBD1 (5 bases). Trimming pared 3 bases from V and 7 bases from J, leaving 14 bases between. Per the germline V gene, CDR1 is SGHRS and CDR2 is YFSETQ. This CDR3 is built from 15 residues. Complete variable domain (other parts from reference TRBV5-1 and TRBJ1-6): KAGVTQTPRYLIKTRGQQVTLSCSPISGHRSVSWYQQTPGQGLQFLFEYFSETQRNKGNFPGRFSGRQFSNSRSEMNVSTLELGDSALYLCASSSGTRANSPLHFGNGTRLTVT.